This T cell receptor (beta chain) was obtained from a study of CD8 T cells in Susac syndrome. RNA was extracted with the RNeasy kit, and a quantity of roughly 0.45 to 1 ug was reverse transcribed using random hexamers. The CDR3 of TCR beta was amplified by immunoSEQ multiplex PCR across 54 Vbeta and 13 Jbeta. MiXCR was run by TCRdb on the immunoSEQ multiplex PCR reads, yielding one entry per CDR3 protein. The profile shows around 280,000 distinct CDR3 sequences, roughly 84% of them singletons. Germline-derived CDR1 and CDR2 are GTSNPN and SVGIG (reference sequence). V lost 4 bases and J 4 bases, leaving 16 bases between the germline ends. This CDR3 spans 14 amino acids. Sequencing of TCR beta covered CD8+ and CD4+ T cells obtained from blood.

Input material: CD8+ T cells from PBMCs. The receptor was isolated from a human donor with multiple sclerosis. The chain joins TRBV30 to TRBJ1-2; unclear D gene. CDR3 region: CAWNPQLGGYGYTF. The CDR3 nucleotides are TGTGCCTGGAACCCACAATTAGGCGGCTATGGCTACACCTTC. The whole variable domain, remainder taken from reference TRBV30 and TRBJ1-2, is SQTIHQWPATLVQPVGSPLSLECTVEGTSNPNLYWYRQAAGRGLQLLFYSVGIGQISSEVPQNLSASRPQDRQFILSSKKLLLSDSGFYLCAWNPQLGGYGYTFGSGTRLTVV.